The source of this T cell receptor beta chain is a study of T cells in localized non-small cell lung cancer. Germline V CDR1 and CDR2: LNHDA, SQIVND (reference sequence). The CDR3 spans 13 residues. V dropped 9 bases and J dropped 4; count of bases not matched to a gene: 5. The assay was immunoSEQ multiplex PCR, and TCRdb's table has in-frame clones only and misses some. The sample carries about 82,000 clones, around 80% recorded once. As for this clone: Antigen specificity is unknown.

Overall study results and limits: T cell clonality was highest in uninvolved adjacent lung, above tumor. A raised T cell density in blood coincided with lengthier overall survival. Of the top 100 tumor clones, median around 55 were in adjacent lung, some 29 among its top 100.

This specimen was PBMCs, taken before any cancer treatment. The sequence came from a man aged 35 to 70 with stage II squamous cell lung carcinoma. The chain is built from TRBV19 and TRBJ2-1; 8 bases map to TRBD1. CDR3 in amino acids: CASGDRKYNEQFF. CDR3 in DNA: TGTGCCAGCGGGGACAGGAAATACAATGAGCAGTTCTTC.